The 16 T cell receptor beta chains in this list originate from one sample, sequenced in a study of T cell responses to AZD1222 COVID-19 vaccine. Produced via immunoSEQ multiplex PCR; TCRdb's table is partial and in-frame only. The table lists 95,000 to 100,000 clones, less than 90% of them singletons, with 16% in the top ten. This material consisted of peripheral blood, taken on day 0 of AZD1222 vaccination. These receptor sequences come from an adult in good health.

The rearrangement joins TRBV5-5 to TRBJ1-2, with 7 bases that match TRBD1. Germline CDR1 SGHKS, CDR2 YYEKEE (reference sequence). This CDR3 is 14 amino acids long. V trimming: 6 bases; J trimming: 8 bases; junction bases outside the gene matches: 13. The CDR3 is CASNFIDRARGYTF. In nucleotides, the CDR3 is TGTGCCAGCAACTTTATCGACAGGGCCCGCGGCTACACCTTC.

This clone has more than one count but fewer than ten. This chain links TRBV6-2 or TRBV6-3 with TRBJ1-5; D is perhaps TRBD1 (6 bases). The CDR3 runs to 17 residues. Germline V lookup: CDR1 MNHEY, CDR2 SVGEGT. V was cut by 2 bases and J by 5 bases, with 19 bases left in between. The CDR3 coding sequence is TGTGCCAGCAGTTACATTGGGGGCAGGGGTATGCATCAGCCCCAGCATTTT. Amino acids: CASSYIGGRGMHQPQHF.

The chain combines TRBV28 with TRBJ1-2; D is possibly TRBD1 (5 bases). The CDR3 spans 15 residues. CDR1 MDHEN and CDR2 SYDVKM come from the germline V gene. V was pared by 7 bases and J by 6 bases, with 21 bases between. The CDR3 spells CASTLPAGGRHGYTF. For the CDR3, the DNA is TGTGCCAGCACCCTACCTGCTGGGGGAAGGCATGGCTACACCTTC.

This clone was recorded a few times. V and J are TRBV5-6 and TRBJ2-3, with D hard to call. From germline, CDR1 is SGHDT and CDR2 YYEEEE. The CDR3 consists of 16 residues. V was trimmed by 0 bases and J by 6 bases, leaving 17 bases between them. DNA for the CDR3: TGTGCCAGCAGCTTGGGGATAAACGCGGTTGGGGATACGCAGTATTTT. Protein sequence: CASSLGINAVGDTQYF.

For the CDR3, the DNA is TGTGCCAGCAGTGGGACAGGGGCCATCGGCTCCTATAATTCACCCCTCCACTTT. Residues: CASSGTGAIGSYNSPLHF. The V call is TRBV25-1, the J call TRBJ1-6, with 9 bases matching TRBD1. Germline loops: CDR1 MGHDK, CDR2 SYGVNS. The CDR3 runs 18 residues. Germline trimming cut 4 bases from V and 0 bases from J; bases unmatched to any gene: 7.

The chain uses TRBV4-1 and TRBJ1-5; D call uncertain. This CDR3 comprises 14 residues. CDR1 and CDR2 from the germline V gene are MGHRA and YSYEKL. The V gene lost 4 bases and the J gene lost 4 bases, with 11 bases spanning the gap. The CDR3, as DNA: TGCGCCAGCAGCCCGGCAGCGCGAAATCAGCCCCAGCATTTT. It encodes CASSPAARNQPQHF.

CDR3 bases: TGTGCCAGCAGCTTGTCTAGCGGGAGGGCCAACGAGCAGTACTTC. Translating it yields CASSLSSGRANEQYF. This chain connects TRBV7-2 to TRBJ2-7; 12 nucleotides line up with TRBD2. From germline, CDR1 is SGHTA and CDR2 FQGNSA. The J segment lost 5 bases and the V segment lost 3 bases, leaving 5 bases of the junction unmatched. CDR3 length: 15 residues. Looking up the rest from reference TRBV7-2 and TRBJ2-7 gives the full variable domain: GAGVSQSPSNKVTEKGKDVELRCDPISGHTALYWYRQSLGQGLEFLIYFQGNSAPDKSGLPSDRFSAERTGGSVSTLTIQRTQQEDSAVYLCASSLSSGRANEQYFGPGTRLTVT.

V gene TRBV12-3 or TRBV12-4 combines with J gene TRBJ1-5; D is ambiguous. CDR3 length: 13 amino acids. Trimming stripped 6 bases from V and 7 bases from J, with 13 bases between. Here the CDR3 DNA reads TGTGCCAGCAGCCCATCTGACATCCAGCCCCAGCATTTT. This gives the protein CASSPSDIQPQHF.

This clone was observed a handful of times. DNA of the CDR3: TGTGCCAGCAGCCAGGAAATGGCTAGCGGTAGGGGGACCCAGTACTTC. This gives the protein CASSQEMASGRGTQYF. The chain carries TRBV3-1 (or the pseudogene TRBV3-2) and TRBJ2-5, with 7 bases identical to TRBD2. The CDR3 is 16 residues long. Germline V gene lookup returns CDR1 LGHDT and CDR2 YNNKEL (reference sequence). Trimming took 3 bases from V and 7 from J; bases not matched to a gene: 14.

V and J are TRBV12-3 or TRBV12-4 and TRBJ1-3; unclear D gene. V was cut by 3 bases and J by 4 bases, with 4 bases left in between. The CDR3 totals 12 residues. The CDR3 is CASSFSGNTIYF. The CDR3 region has the DNA TGTGCCAGCAGTTTTTCGGGAAACACCATATATTTT.

The chain joins TRBV5-5 to TRBJ2-5, with D hard to call. Germline CDR1 reads SGHKS; CDR2 reads YYEKEE (reference sequence). The V and J ends lost 4 bases and 1 base respectively, with 14 bases between them. This CDR3 has 15 amino acids. CDR3: CASSPQFGFQETQYF. The CDR3 coding sequence is TGTGCCAGCAGCCCACAATTCGGGTTCCAAGAGACCCAGTACTTC. The full variable domain, rest sourced from reference TRBV5-5 and TRBJ2-5, is DAGVTQSPTHLIKTRGQQVTLRCSPISGHKSVSWYQQVLGQGPQFIFQYYEKEERGRGNFPDRFSARQFPNYSSELNVNALLLGDSALYLCASSPQFGFQETQYFGPGTRLLVL.

The V call is TRBV18, the J call TRBJ1-5, with D maybe TRBD1 (5 bases). The CDR3 spans 15 residues. Germline assignment: CDR1 KGHSH and CDR2 LQKENI. The germline V and J ends were trimmed by 5 bases and 6 bases, with 17 bases remaining between them. CDR3 protein: CASSRDAIDGQPQHF. The CDR3 DNA sequence: TGTGCCAGCTCAAGGGACGCCATAGACGGTCAGCCCCAGCATTTT.

The sample holds one count of this clone. The chain has TRBV7-3 and TRBJ1-6, with D unresolved. V was trimmed by 1 base and J by 10 bases, leaving 17 bases between them. Germline loops: CDR1 SGHTA, CDR2 FQGTGA. This CDR3 has 16 amino acids. The CDR3 sequence: CASSLMGARNGSPLHF. Written as DNA, the CDR3 is TGTGCCAGCAGCTTAATGGGCGCGAGGAATGGATCACCCCTCCACTTT.

The rearrangement links TRBV21-1 to TRBJ1-5; no DNA check was done on the table's D call, TRBD1. TRBV21-1 has pseudogene status. The CDR3 has 17 residues. CDR3 sequence: CASSKASDRGSVQPQHF. For the CDR3, the DNA is TGTGCCAGCAGCAAAGCGAGCGACAGGGGAAGCGTTCAGCCCCAGCATTTT.

The V gene is TRBV2, the J gene TRBJ2-7; 10 positions match TRBD1. Germline CDR1 SNHLY, CDR2 FYNNEI. The V and J ends lost 0 bases and 4 bases, in that order; junction bases with no gene match: 3. The CDR3 runs to 15 residues. The CDR3 sequence: CASSEAWDRGYEQYF. As DNA, the CDR3 is TGTGCCAGCAGTGAAGCCTGGGACAGGGGTTACGAGCAGTACTTC.

The chain joins TRBV6-6 to TRBJ1-3, with 7 bases identical to TRBD1. Germline trimming cut 7 bases from V and 4 bases from J; bases unmatched to any gene: 7. Germline values: CDR1 MNHNY, CDR2 SVGAGI (reference sequence). This CDR3 contains 14 residues. In DNA form, the CDR3 reads TGTGCCAGCATCGTAGGGGGCGGAGGAAACACCATATATTTT. Protein sequence: CASIVGGGGNTIYF.